These T cell receptor beta chains were read from a single sample in a study of blood T cell repertoires in COVID-19. Measured with immunoSEQ multiplex PCR; TCRdb has only the in-frame clones, and not every one. The sample has 140,000 to 150,000 clones; 86% are singletons. The specimen was PBMCs or T cells enriched from blood (not recorded which). The receptors stem from a man in his fifties who had recovered from COVID-19. Each CDR3 is given with its conserved first and last residue. Fields, in order: J gene, D gene, clone size, CDR3 length, V gene, CDR3 protein, CDR3 DNA. D genes are given only for firm matches. Clone size appears in some rows only: once, few, many, or a class for an expanded clone.

>TRBJ2-5|NA|NA|14|TRBV4-1
CASSQGGLQETQYF
TGCGCCAGCAGCCAAGGGGGCCTACAAGAGACCCAGTACTTC
>TRBJ2-2|TRBD1|NA|16|TRBV18
CASSPLGQPSPGELFF
TGTGCCAGCTCCCCTTTGGGACAGCCTTCCCCCGGGGAGCTGTTTTTT
>TRBJ1-5|TRBD1|NA|16|TRBV6-2/TRBV6-3
CASSVRGAGSNQPQHF
TGTGCCAGCAGTGTCAGGGGGGCGGGGAGCAATCAGCCCCAGCATTTT
>TRBJ2-5|NA|NA|16|TRBV7-9
CASSPPRAASVGTQYF
TGTGCCAGCAGCCCCCCCCGTGCGGCCTCGGTAGGGACCCAGTACTTC
>TRBJ1-2|NA|NA|11|TRBV28
CAIGQNYGYTF
TGTGCCATTGGACAGAACTATGGCTACACCTTC
>TRBJ1-6|TRBD1|NA|12|TRBV10-3
CAISDGTAPLHF
TGTGCCATCAGTGATGGGACAGCACCCCTCCACTTT
>TRBJ2-5|TRBD1|NA|16|TRBV5-8
CASSFKGTDYQETQYF
TGTGCCAGCAGCTTTAAAGGGACAGATTACCAAGAGACCCAGTACTTC
>TRBJ1-2|TRBD1|NA|15|TRBV25-1
CASSEIGGQGWGYTF
TGTGCCAGCAGTGAAATTGGGGGACAGGGGTGGGGCTACACCTTC
>TRBJ1-3|NA|NA|15|TRBV3-1/TRBV3-2
CASSQGTRSGNTIYF
TGTGCCAGCAGCCAAGGCACGAGGTCGGGAAACACCATATATTTT
>TRBJ1-1|TRBD1|NA|14|TRBV5-8
CAGRLDRGPSEAFF
TGTGCCGGACGGCTGGACAGGGGGCCTTCTGAAGCTTTCTTT
>TRBJ1-1|TRBD1|NA|17|TRBV6-6
CASSLTNRGSMNTEAFF
TGTGCCAGCAGTCTAACGAACAGGGGGTCCATGAACACTGAAGCTTTCTTT
>TRBJ2-1|NA|NA|11|TRBV9
CASSVGYEQFF
TGTGCCAGCAGCGTGGGCTATGAGCAGTTCTTC
>TRBJ2-3|NA|NA|15|TRBV3-1/TRBV3-2
CASSQRAWLPDTQYF
TGTGCCAGCAGCCAGCGGGCCTGGCTACCAGATACGCAGTATTTT
>TRBJ2-5|TRBD1|NA|16|TRBV14
CASSQGLGQGEETQYF
TGTGCCAGCAGCCAAGGACTGGGGCAGGGGGAAGAGACCCAGTACTTC
>TRBJ2-2|NA|NA|17|TRBV7-2
CASSLYSGMLGTGELFF
TGTGCCAGCAGCCTCTACTCCGGGATGCTGGGCACCGGGGAGCTGTTTTTT
>TRBJ2-2|NA|NA|16|TRBV24-1
CATSDLFRAEAGELFF
TGTGCCACCAGTGATTTGTTCAGGGCGGAAGCCGGGGAGCTGTTTTTT
>TRBJ2-3|NA|NA|16|TRBV24-1
CATSDQVGGSTDTQYF
TGTGCCACCAGTGACCAAGTAGGGGGTAGCACAGATACGCAGTATTTT
>TRBJ1-1|NA|NA|16|TRBV5-1
CASSLAWGSSNTEAFF
TGCGCCAGCAGCTTGGCCTGGGGCAGTTCGAACACTGAAGCTTTCTTT
>TRBJ1-3|NA|NA|15|TRBV7-8
CASSLRQGSGNTIYF
TGTGCCAGCAGCTTAAGGCAGGGCTCTGGAAACACCATATATTTT
>TRBJ1-1|NA|NA|14|TRBV30
CAWRMKGGNTEAFF
TGTGCCTGGAGGATGAAAGGGGGGAACACTGAAGCTTTCTTT
>TRBJ1-1|TRBD1|NA|14|TRBV29-1
CSVEVRGMNTEAFF
TGCAGCGTTGAAGTCAGGGGGATGAACACTGAAGCTTTCTTT
>TRBJ2-7|TRBD2|NA|15|TRBV5-6
CASTSGTSVSYEQYF
TGTGCCAGCACCTCCGGGACTAGCGTCTCCTACGAGCAGTACTTC
>TRBJ1-4|NA|NA|15|TRBV5-1
CASSRRAGGGEKLFF
TGCGCCAGCAGCCGAAGGGCAGGCGGGGGTGAAAAACTGTTTTTT
>TRBJ2-3|TRBD2|few|17|TRBV18
CASSLRLSTSGGDTQYF
TGTGCCAGCTCACTCCGTCTTTCCACTAGCGGGGGTGATACGCAGTATTTT
>TRBJ1-2|NA|NA|14|TRBV4-3
CASSQSRVDYGYTF
TGCGCCAGCAGCCAAAGCAGGGTTGACTATGGCTACACCTTC
>TRBJ2-2|NA|NA|16|TRBV18
CASSPGAETNTGELFF
TGTGCCAGCTCACCAGGGGCGGAAACTAACACCGGGGAGCTGTTTTTT
>TRBJ2-1|TRBD2|NA|15|TRBV29-1
CSVRLAGRSRNEQFF
TGCAGCGTTAGACTAGCGGGGAGATCTCGCAATGAGCAGTTCTTC
>TRBJ1-1|NA|NA|12|TRBV28
CASSLDGAGAFF
TGTGCCAGCAGTTTAGATGGGGCTGGGGCTTTCTTT
>TRBJ1-5|NA|NA|16|TRBV19
CASSIGRGTGNQPQHF
TGTGCCAGTAGTATAGGTCGAGGAACGGGTAATCAGCCCCAGCATTTT
>TRBJ1-5|TRBD1|NA|17|TRBV18
CASSPLATGGLNQPQHF
TGTGCCAGCTCACCACTCGCGACAGGGGGCCTCAATCAGCCCCAGCATTTT
>TRBJ1-5|TRBD1|NA|18|TRBV5-6
CASSLALKEGQGGQPQHF
TGTGCCAGCAGCTTGGCCCTTAAAGAAGGACAGGGAGGACAGCCCCAGCATTTT
>TRBJ2-3|NA|NA|14|TRBV7-2
CASSMSRVTDTQYF
TGTGCCAGCAGCATGAGCAGGGTGACAGATACGCAGTATTTT
>TRBJ1-2|NA|NA|13|TRBV6-5
CASRNPGAGGYTF
TGTGCCAGCAGAAATCCAGGGGCCGGTGGCTACACCTTC
>TRBJ2-2|NA|NA|15|TRBV6-5
CASSYSNRNTGELFF
TGTGCCAGCAGTTACTCGAACAGAAACACCGGGGAGCTGTTTTTT
>TRBJ1-1|NA|NA|14|TRBV28
CASSLLIGDTEAFF
TGTGCCAGCAGTTTGCTCATAGGAGATACTGAAGCTTTCTTT
>TRBJ1-3|NA|NA|15|TRBV21-1
CARLQGARAGNTIYF
TGTGCCAGATTACAGGGGGCGCGAGCTGGAAACACCATATATTTT
>TRBJ2-1|TRBD2|NA|16|TRBV10-3
CAIGTSGGGTYNEQFF
TGTGCCATCGGGACTAGCGGGGGGGGAACCTACAATGAGCAGTTCTTC
>TRBJ1-6|NA|NA|12|TRBV2
CASSGQNSPLHF
TGTGCCAGCAGCGGACAGAATTCACCCCTCCACTTT
>TRBJ1-5|NA|NA|15|TRBV4-3
CASSLGWQDNQPQHF
TGCGCCAGCAGCCTTGGGTGGCAGGACAATCAGCCCCAGCATTTT
>TRBJ1-1|NA|NA|14|TRBV27
CAIKDYRTGSKAFF
TGTGCCATCAAGGATTACCGAACAGGTTCGAAAGCTTTCTTT
>TRBJ1-1|TRBD1|NA|13|TRBV6-5
CASSSTGWSEAFF
TGTGCCAGCAGTTCGACAGGGTGGTCTGAAGCTTTCTTT
>TRBJ1-2|NA|NA|13|TRBV18
CASSLDWSYGYTF
TGTGCCAGCTCACTGGACTGGTCCTATGGCTACACCTTC
>TRBJ2-5|TRBD1|NA|15|TRBV3-1/TRBV3-2
CASRPGQGSLSSQYF
TGTGCCAGCAGACCGGGACAGGGGTCCCTTTCTTCCCAGTACTTC
>TRBJ1-5|TRBD1|NA|14|TRBV6-1
CASSETGVWEPQHF
TGTGCCAGCAGTGAAACAGGGGTTTGGGAACCCCAGCATTTT
>TRBJ1-3|NA|NA|16|TRBV6-5
CASSYSTAGTGNTIYF
TGTGCCAGCAGTTACTCAACGGCAGGGACTGGAAACACCATATATTTT
>TRBJ1-2|TRBD1|NA|15|TRBV5-1
CASSETGGGSLSYTF
TGCGCCAGCAGCGAAACAGGGGGCGGTAGCTTGAGCTACACCTTC
>TRBJ1-2|NA|NA|13|TRBV5-8
CASSLPQVHGYTF
TGTGCCAGCAGCTTGCCACAGGTCCATGGCTACACCTTC
>TRBJ1-1|NA|NA|12|TRBV7-2
CASSLANREAFF
TGTGCCAGCAGCTTAGCGAACAGGGAAGCTTTCTTT
>TRBJ2-7|TRBD2|NA|17|TRBV19
CASSIGQRGPQSYEQYF
TGTGCCAGTAGTATCGGTCAGCGGGGGCCCCAGTCCTACGAGCAGTACTTC
>TRBJ2-4|TRBD1|NA|16|TRBV28
CASSKTGVFGKNIQYF
TGTGCCAGCAGTAAGACAGGGGTTTTTGGCAAAAACATTCAGTACTTC
>TRBJ1-2|TRBD1|NA|13|TRBV11-2
CASSLRTGYGYTF
TGTGCCAGCAGCTTACGGACAGGATATGGCTACACCTTC
>TRBJ2-6|TRBD2|NA|18|TRBV4-2
CASSRGTSGKSGANVLTF
TGTGCCAGCAGCCGAGGGACTAGCGGGAAGTCTGGGGCCAACGTCCTGACTTTC
>TRBJ2-3|TRBD2|NA|15|TRBV3-1/TRBV3-2
CASRGTSGGTDTQYF
TGTGCCAGCAGAGGGACTAGCGGGGGCACAGATACGCAGTATTTT
>TRBJ1-2|NA|NA|13|TRBV28
CASSGGANYGYTF
TGTGCCAGCAGTGGGGGCGCAAACTATGGCTACACCTTC
>TRBJ2-3|NA|NA|12|TRBV12-5
CASAAVEDTQYF
TGTGCTAGTGCCGCGGTTGAAGATACGCAGTATTTT
>TRBJ2-1|TRBD1|NA|13|TRBV15
CATSRRTGGEQFF
TGTGCCACCAGCAGAAGGACAGGTGGTGAGCAGTTCTTC
>TRBJ2-2|NA|NA|12|TRBV6-6
CAGKGVAGELFF
TGTGCCGGAAAGGGGGTGGCCGGGGAGCTGTTTTTT
>TRBJ1-4|NA|NA|16|TRBV7-2
CASSPIISATNEKLFF
TGTGCCAGCAGCCCCATTATCAGTGCAACTAATGAAAAACTGTTTTTT
>TRBJ2-2|NA|NA|17|TRBV7-3
CASSFPSWGGNTGELFF
TGTGCCAGCAGCTTCCCTAGCTGGGGGGGCAACACCGGGGAGCTGTTTTTT